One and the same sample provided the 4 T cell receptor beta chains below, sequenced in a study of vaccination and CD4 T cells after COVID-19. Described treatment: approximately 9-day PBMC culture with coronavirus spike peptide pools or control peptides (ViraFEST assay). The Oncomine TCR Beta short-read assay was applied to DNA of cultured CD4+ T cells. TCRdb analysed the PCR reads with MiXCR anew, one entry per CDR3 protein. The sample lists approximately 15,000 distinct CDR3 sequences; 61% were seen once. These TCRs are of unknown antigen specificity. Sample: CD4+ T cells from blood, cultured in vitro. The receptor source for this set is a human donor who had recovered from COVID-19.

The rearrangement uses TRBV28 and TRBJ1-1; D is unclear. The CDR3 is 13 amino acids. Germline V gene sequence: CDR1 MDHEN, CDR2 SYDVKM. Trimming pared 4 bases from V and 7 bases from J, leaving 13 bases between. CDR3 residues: CASSSPGGSEAFF. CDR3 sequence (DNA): TGTGCCAGCAGTTCCCCCGGCGGGAGTGAAGCTTTCTTT.

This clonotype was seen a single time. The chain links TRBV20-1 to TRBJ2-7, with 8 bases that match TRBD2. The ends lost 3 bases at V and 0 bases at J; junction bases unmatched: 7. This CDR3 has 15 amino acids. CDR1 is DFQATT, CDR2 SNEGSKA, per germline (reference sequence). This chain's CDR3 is CSARGAGGRSYEQYF. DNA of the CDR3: TGCAGTGCTAGGGGCGCGGGAGGCCGCTCCTACGAGCAGTACTTC.

The CDR3 DNA reads as TGTGCCAGCAGCAGGGGTTTCGGGACAGGGGAGGCGGGCGAGCAGTACTTC. Its protein is CASSRGFGTGEAGEQYF. The rearrangement links TRBV5-4 to TRBJ2-7, with TRBD1 matching over 10 bases. Trimming removed 4 bases from V and 6 bases from J; junction bases left unmatched: 16. The CDR3 consists of 17 residues. Germline CDR1 is SGHNT and CDR2 is YYREEE (reference sequence).

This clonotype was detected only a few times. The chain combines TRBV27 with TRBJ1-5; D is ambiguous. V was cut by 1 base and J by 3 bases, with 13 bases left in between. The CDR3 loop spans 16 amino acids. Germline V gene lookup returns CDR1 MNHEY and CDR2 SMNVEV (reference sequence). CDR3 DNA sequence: TGTGCCAGCAGTTTATTGTCGGACGGGAACAATCAGCCCCAGCATTTT. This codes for CASSLLSDGNNQPQHF.